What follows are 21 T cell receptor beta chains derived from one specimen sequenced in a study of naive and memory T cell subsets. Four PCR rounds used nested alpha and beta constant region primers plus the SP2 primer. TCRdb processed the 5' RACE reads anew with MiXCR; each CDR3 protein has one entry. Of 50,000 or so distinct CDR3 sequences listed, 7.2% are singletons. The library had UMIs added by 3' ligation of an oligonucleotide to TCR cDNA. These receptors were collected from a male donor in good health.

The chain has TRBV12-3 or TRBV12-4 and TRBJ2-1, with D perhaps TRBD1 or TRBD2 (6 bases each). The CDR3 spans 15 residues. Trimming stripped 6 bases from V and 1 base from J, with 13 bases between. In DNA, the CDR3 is TGTGCCAGCAGCGCCGGGGGCGATTCCTACAATGAGCAGTTCTTC. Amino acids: CASSAGGDSYNEQFF.

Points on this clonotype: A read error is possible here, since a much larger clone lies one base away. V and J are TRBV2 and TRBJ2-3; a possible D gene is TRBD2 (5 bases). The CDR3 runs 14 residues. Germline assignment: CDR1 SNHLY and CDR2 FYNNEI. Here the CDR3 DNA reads TGTGCCAGCAGTGAAACGTCTAGCCTGGGTACGCAGTGTTTT. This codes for CASSETSSLGTQCF.

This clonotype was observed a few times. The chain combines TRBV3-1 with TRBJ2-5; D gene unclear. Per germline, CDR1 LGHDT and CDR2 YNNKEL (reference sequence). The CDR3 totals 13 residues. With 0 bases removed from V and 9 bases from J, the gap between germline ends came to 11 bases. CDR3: CASSQDPGVAQYF. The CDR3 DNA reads TGTGCCAGCAGCCAAGACCCGGGTGTGGCCCAGTACTTC.

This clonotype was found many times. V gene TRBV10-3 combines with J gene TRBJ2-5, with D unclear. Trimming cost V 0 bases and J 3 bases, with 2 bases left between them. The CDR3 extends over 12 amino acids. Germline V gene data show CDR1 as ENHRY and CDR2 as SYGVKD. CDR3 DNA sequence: TGTGCCATCAGTGAGTCGGAAGAGACCCAGTACTTC. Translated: CAISESEETQYF.

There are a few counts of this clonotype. CDR3 nucleotide sequence: TGTGCCAGCAGTGAGAGCGGGAGGGCCTTCAATGAGCAGTTCTTC. Translation: CASSESGRAFNEQFF. The chain recombines TRBV12-3 or TRBV12-4 with TRBJ2-1; 10 bases are a match to TRBD2. V dropped 5 bases and J dropped 6; count of bases not matched to a gene: 7. The CDR3 is 15 residues long.

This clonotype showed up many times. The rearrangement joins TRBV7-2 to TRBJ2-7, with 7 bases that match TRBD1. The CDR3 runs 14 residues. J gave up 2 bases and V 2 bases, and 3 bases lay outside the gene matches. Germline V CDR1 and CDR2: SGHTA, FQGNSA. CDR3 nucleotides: TGTGCCAGCAGCTTAAAGGGACAGACCTACGAGCAGTACTTC. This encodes CASSLKGQTYEQYF.

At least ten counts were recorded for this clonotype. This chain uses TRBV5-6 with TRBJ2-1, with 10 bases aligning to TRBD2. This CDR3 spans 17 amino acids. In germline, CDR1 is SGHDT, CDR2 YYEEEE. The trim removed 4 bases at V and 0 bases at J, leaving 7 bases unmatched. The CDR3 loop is CASSARLAGNSYNEQFF. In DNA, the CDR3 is TGTGCCAGCAGCGCCCGACTAGCGGGCAACTCCTACAATGAGCAGTTCTTC.

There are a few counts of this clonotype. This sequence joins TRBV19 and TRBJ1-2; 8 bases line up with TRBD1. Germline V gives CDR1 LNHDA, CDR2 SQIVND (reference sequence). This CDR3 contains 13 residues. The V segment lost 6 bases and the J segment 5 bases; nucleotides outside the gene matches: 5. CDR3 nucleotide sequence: TGTGCCAGTAGCCCCCGGACAGGGTATGGCTACACCTTC. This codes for CASSPRTGYGYTF.

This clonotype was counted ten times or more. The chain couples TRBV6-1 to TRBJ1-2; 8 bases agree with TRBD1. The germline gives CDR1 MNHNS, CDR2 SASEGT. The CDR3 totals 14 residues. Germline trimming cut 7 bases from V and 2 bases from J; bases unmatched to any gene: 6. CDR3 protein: CASTDTGGNYGYTF. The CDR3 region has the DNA TGTGCCAGCACCGATACAGGGGGGAACTATGGCTACACCTTC.

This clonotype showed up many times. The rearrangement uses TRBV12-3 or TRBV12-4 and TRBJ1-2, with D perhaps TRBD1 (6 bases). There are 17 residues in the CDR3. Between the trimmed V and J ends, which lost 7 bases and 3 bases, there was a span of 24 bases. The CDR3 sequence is CASNPSLGTSGHYGYTF. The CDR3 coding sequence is TGTGCCAGCAATCCATCCCTCGGGACATCTGGACACTATGGCTACACCTTC.

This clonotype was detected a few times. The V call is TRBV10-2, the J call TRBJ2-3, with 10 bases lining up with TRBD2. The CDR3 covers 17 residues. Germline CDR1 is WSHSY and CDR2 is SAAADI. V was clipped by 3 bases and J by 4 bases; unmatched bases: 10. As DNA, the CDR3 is TGCGCCAGCAGTGACGCCGGGACTAGCGTTTTCGCAGATACGCAGTATTTT. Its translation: CASSDAGTSVFADTQYF.

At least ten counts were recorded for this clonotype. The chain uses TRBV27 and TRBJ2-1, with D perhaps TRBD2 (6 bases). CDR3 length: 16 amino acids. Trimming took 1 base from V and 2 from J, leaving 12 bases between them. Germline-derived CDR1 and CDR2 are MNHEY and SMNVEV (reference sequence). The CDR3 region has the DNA TGTGCCAGCAGTTTATATCCGGGGGTGACCTACAATGAGCAGTTCTTC. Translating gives CASSLYPGVTYNEQFF.

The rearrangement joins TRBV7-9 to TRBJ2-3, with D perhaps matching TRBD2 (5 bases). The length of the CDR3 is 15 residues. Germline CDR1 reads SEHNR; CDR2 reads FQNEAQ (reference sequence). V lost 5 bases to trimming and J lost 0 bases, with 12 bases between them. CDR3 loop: CASSKSGGSTDTQYF. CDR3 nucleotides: TGTGCCAGCAGCAAATCGGGCGGGAGCACAGATACGCAGTATTTT.

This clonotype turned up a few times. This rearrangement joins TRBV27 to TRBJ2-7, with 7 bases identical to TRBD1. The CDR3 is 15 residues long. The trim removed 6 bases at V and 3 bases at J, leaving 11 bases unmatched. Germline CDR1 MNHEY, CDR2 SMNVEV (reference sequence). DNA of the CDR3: TGTGCCAGCAGCCTCTCCGGGACAGCTAACTACGAGCAGTACTTC. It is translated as CASSLSGTANYEQYF.

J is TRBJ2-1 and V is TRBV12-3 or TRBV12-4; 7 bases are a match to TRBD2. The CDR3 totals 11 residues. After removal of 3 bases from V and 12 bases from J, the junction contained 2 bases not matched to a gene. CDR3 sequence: CASSLGGGQFF. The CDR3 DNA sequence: TGTGCCAGCAGTTTGGGGGGGGGGCAGTTCTTC.

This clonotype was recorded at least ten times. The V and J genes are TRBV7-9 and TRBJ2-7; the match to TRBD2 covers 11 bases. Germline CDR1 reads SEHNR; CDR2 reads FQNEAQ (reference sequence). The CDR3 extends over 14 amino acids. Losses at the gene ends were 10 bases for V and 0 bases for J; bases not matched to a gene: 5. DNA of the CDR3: TGTGCCATACGACTAGCGGGGAGCTCCTACGAGCAGTACTTC. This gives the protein CAIRLAGSSYEQYF.

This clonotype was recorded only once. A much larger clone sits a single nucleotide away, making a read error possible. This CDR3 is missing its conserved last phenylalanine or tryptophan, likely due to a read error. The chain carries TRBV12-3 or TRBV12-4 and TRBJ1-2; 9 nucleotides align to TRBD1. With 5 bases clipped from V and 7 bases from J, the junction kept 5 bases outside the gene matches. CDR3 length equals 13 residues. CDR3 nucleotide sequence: TGTGCCAGCAGTCCAGGACAGGGGACTGGCTACACCTTA. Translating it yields CASSPGQGTGYTL.

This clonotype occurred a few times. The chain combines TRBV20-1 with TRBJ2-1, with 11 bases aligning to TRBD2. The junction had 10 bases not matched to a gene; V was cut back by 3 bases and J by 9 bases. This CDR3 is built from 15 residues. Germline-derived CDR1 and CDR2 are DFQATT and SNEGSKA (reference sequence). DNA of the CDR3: TGCAGTGCTAGCAGAACTAGCGGGAGCTTCCCTGAGCAGTTCTTC. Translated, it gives CSASRTSGSFPEQFF.

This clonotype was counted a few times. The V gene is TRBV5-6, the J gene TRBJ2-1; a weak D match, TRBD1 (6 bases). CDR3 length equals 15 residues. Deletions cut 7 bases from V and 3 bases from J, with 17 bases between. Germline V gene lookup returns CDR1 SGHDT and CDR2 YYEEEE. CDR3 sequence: CASVSTGRIYNEQFF. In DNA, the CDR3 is TGTGCCAGCGTATCAACAGGGAGAATCTACAATGAGCAGTTCTTC.

The CDR3 loop is CAISEVGMGIGSDTQYF. The DNA for the CDR3 is TGTGCCATCAGTGAAGTGGGTATGGGCATCGGGTCGGATACGCAGTATTTT. The chain uses TRBV10-3 and TRBJ2-3, with no clear D. This CDR3 is built from 17 residues. CDR1 and CDR2 from the germline V gene are ENHRY and SYGVKD. The V end lost 3 bases, the J end lost 6 bases, and 22 bases lay between the germline ends.

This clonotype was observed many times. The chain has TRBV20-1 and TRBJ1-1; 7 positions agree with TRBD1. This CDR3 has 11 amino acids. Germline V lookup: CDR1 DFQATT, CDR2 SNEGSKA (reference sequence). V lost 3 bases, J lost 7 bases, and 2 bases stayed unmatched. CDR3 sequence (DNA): TGCAGTGCTAGGGGGACAGATGAAGCTTTCTTT. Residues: CSARGTDEAFF.